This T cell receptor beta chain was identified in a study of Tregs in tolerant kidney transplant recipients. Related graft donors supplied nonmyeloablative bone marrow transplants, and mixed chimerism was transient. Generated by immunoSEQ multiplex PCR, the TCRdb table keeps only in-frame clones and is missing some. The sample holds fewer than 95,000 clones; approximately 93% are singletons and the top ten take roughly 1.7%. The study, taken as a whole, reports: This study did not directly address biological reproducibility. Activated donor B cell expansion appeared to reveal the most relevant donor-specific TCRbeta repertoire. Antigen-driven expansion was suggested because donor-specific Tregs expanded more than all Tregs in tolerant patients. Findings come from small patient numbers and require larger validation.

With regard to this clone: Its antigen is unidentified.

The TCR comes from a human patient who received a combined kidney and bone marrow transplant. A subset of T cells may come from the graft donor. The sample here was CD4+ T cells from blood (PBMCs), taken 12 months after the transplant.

In nucleotides, the CDR3 is TGCGCCAGCAGCCTACGACCCGGGACTAGCGGGGGGGCCTCCTACGAGCAGTACTTC. This sequence encodes CASSLRPGTSGGASYEQYF. This chain joins TRBV5-1 and TRBJ2-7; 16 bases are a match to TRBD2. V shed 4 bases and J 0 bases; nucleotides not matched to a gene: 10. Germline V lookup: CDR1 SGHRS, CDR2 YFSETQ. The CDR3 spans 19 residues.